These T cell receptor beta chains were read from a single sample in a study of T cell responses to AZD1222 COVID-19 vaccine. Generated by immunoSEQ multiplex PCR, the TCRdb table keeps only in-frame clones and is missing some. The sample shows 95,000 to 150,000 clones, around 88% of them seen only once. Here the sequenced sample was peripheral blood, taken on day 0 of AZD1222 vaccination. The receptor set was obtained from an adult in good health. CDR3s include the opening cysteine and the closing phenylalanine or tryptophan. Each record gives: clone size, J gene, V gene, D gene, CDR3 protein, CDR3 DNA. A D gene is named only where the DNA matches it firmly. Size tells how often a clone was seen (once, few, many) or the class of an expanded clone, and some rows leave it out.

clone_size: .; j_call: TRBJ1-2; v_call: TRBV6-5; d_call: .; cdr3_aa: CASYSGVTRKGYTF; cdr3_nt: TGTGCCAGCTATAGTGGGGTAACGAGGAAAGGCTACACCTTC
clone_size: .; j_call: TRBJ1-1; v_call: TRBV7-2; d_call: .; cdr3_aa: CASSFGREAFF; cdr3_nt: TGTGCCAGCAGCTTTGGTAGAGAAGCTTTCTTT
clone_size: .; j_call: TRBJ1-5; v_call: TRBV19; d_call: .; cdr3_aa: CASSIDGLVNQPQHF; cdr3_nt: TGTGCCAGTAGTATAGATGGGTTGGTCAATCAGCCCCAGCATTTT
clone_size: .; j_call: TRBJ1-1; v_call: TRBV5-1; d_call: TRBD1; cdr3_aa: CASSTGTGGTEAFF; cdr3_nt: TGCGCCAGCAGCACCGGGACAGGGGGCACTGAAGCTTTCTTT
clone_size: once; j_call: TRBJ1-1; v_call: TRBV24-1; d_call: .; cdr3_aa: CATSQGMNTEAFF; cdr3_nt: TGTGCCACCAGTCAGGGAATGAACACTGAAGCTTTCTTT
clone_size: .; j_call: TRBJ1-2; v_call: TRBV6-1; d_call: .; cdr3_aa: CASSDSSGFYGYTF; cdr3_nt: TGTGCCAGCAGTGATTCCTCAGGGTTTTACGGCTACACCTTC
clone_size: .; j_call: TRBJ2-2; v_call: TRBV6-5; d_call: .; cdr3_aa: CASRPSSGELFF; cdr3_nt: TGTGCCAGCAGACCTTCGTCCGGGGAGCTGTTTTTT
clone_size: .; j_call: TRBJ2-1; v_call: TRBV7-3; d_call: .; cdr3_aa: CASSWQGGTEQFF; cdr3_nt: TGTGCCAGCAGCTGGCAAGGAGGGACCGAGCAGTTCTTC
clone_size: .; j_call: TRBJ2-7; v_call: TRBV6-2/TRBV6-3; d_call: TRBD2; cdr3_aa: CASSSQSGGGPYEQYF; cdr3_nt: TGTGCCAGCAGTTCCCAATCTGGCGGGGGGCCCTACGAGCAGTACTTC
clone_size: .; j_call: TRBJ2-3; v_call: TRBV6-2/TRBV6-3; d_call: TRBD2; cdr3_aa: CASSLLAVSTDTQYF; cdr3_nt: TGTGCCAGCAGTCTACTAGCGGTGAGCACAGATACGCAGTATTTT
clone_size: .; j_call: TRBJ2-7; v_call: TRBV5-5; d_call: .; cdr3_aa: CASSLAVGGSYEQYF; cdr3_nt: TGTGCCAGCAGCTTGGCTGTCGGCGGATCCTACGAGCAGTACTTC
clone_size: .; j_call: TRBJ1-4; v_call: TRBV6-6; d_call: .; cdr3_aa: CASSPGQTHPNEKLFF; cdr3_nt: TGTGCCAGCAGTCCCGGACAGACACACCCGAATGAAAAACTGTTTTTT
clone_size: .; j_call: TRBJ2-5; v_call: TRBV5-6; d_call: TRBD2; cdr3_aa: CASSLAWTSGGETQYF; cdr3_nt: TGTGCCAGCAGCTTGGCCTGGACTAGCGGGGGTGAGACCCAGTACTTC
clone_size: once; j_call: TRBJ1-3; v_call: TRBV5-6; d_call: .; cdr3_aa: CASSFSDRSSGNTIYF; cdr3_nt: TGTGCCAGCAGCTTCTCCGACAGGTCCTCTGGAAACACCATATATTTT
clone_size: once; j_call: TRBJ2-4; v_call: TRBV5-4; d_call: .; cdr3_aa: CASSLFEGSAKNIQYF; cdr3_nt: TGTGCCAGCAGCTTGTTTGAGGGCAGCGCCAAAAACATTCAGTACTTC
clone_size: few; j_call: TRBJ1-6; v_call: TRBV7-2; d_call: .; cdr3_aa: CASSSSQQISPLHF; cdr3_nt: TGTGCCAGCAGCTCGAGCCAGCAAATTTCACCCCTCCACTTT
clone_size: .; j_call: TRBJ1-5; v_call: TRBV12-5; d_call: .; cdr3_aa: CASGEKQGSNQPQHF; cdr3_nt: TGTGCTAGTGGAGAGAAACAGGGTAGCAATCAGCCCCAGCATTTT
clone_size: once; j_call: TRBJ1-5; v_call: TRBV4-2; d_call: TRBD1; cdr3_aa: CASSEGQGAGNQPQHF; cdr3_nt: TGTGCCAGCAGCGAGGGACAGGGGGCTGGCAATCAGCCCCAGCATTTT
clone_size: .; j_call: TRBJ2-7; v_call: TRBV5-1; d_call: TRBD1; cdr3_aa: CASSLAGRGLDEQYF; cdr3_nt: TGCGCCAGCAGCTTGGCCGGCAGGGGGCTAGACGAGCAGTACTTC
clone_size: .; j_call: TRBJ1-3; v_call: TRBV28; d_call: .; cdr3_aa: CASSLQGAGNTIYF; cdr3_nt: TGTGCCAGCAGTTTACAGGGCGCTGGAAACACCATATATTTT
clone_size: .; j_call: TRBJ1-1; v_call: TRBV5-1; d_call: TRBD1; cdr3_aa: CASTRGQGFDTEAFF; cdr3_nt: TGCGCCAGCACCCGAGGACAGGGATTCGACACTGAAGCTTTCTTT
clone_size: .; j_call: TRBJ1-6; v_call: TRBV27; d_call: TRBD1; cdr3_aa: CASSGTGISYNSPLHF; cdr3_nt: TGTGCCAGCAGCGGGACAGGGATCTCCTATAATTCACCCCTCCACTTT
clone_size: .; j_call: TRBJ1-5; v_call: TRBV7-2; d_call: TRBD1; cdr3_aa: CASSERQGAGQPQHF; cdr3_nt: TGTGCCAGCAGCGAACGACAGGGGGCTGGACAGCCCCAGCATTTT
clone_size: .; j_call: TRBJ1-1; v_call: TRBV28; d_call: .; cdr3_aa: CASSDAMRGNTEAFF; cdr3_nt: TGTGCCAGCAGCGATGCGATGCGGGGGAACACTGAAGCTTTCTTT
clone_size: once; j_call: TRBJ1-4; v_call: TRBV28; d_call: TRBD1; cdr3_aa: CASSLSGGANEKLFF; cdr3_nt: TGTGCCAGCAGTTTATCAGGGGGAGCTAATGAAAAACTGTTTTTT
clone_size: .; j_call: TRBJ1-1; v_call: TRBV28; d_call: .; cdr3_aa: CASSPNRNTEAFF; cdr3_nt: TGTGCCAGCAGTCCCAACAGGAACACTGAAGCTTTCTTT
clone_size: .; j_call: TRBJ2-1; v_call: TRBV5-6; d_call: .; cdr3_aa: CASSLMAASYEQFF; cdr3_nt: TGTGCCAGCAGCCTGATGGCCGCGTCCTATGAGCAGTTCTTC
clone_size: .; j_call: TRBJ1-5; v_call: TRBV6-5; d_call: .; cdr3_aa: CASSQWEEGGPQHF; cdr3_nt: TGTGCCAGCAGTCAGTGGGAGGAGGGCGGCCCCCAGCATTTT
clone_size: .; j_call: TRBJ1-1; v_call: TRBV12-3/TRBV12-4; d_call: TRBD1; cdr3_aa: CATRTGGNTEAFF; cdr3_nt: TGTGCCACCCGGACAGGGGGTAACACTGAAGCTTTCTTT
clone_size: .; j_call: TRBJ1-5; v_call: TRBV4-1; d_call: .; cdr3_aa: CASSQDPSSYNQPQHF; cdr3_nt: TGCGCCAGCAGCCAAGATCCTTCCTCCTACAATCAGCCCCAGCATTTT
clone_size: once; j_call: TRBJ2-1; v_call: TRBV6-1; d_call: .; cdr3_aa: CASSEALTGMVYNEQFF; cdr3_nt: TGTGCCAGCAGTGAAGCCCTCACAGGGATGGTCTACAATGAGCAGTTCTTC
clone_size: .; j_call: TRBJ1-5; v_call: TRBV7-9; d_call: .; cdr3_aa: CASSATNQPQHF; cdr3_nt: TGTGCCAGCAGCGCTACAAATCAGCCCCAGCATTTT
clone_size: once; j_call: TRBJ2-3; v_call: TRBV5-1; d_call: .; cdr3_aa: CASSGLGAGLTDTQYF; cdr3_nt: TGCGCCAGCAGCGGATTGGGGGCAGGGTTAACAGATACGCAGTATTTT
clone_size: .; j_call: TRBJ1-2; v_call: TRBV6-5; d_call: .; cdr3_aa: CASSYSRLRGNYGYTF; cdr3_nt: TGTGCCAGCAGTTACTCACGGCTACGAGGCAACTATGGCTACACCTTC
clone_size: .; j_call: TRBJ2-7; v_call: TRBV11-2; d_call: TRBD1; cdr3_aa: CASSWQQGIYEQYF; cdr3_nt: TGTGCCAGCAGCTGGCAACAGGGGATCTACGAGCAGTACTTC